The text below deals with one T cell receptor beta chain. The antigen is undetermined. cDNA synthesis used the whole RNA isolate, giving expressed TCRB sequences. Profiled with immunoSEQ multiplex PCR; TCRdb holds only in-frame clones, not every one. The profile covers a few hundred thousand clones, with over 9% appearing a single time and approximately 0.55% taken by the ten largest. The sample belongs to a study of beta chain features in type 1 diabetes. Across the study: Investigators examined some 100 million sorted cells across all samples. Findings and limits, study-wide: VDJ junctions sequenced from type 1 diabetes patients showed fewer insertions and more deletions. A potential PCR bias toward shorter templates would be equal in patient and control samples. Shorter TCRB CDR3s, moderately but significantly so, were found in Type 1 diabetes patients in all four CD4+ subsets. For cells with high TCR expression, cDNA sequencing could yield over-representation.

This CDR3 spans 14 amino acids. Germline CDR1 MNHNY, CDR2 SVGAGI (reference sequence). Trimming left V 7 bases short and J 2 bases short, with 15 bases between. This sequence joins TRBV6-6 and TRBJ2-7; D possibly corresponds to TRBD1 (6 bases). The specimen was central memory CD4+ T cells from blood. This TCR was recovered from a young man with type 1 diabetes. The CDR3 protein is CASTKQAGAYEQYF. The CDR3 DNA reads as TGTGCCAGCACCAAACAGGCAGGGGCCTACGAGCAGTACTTC.